Listed below are T cell receptor beta chains from one sample, sequenced in a study of cytomegalovirus exposure and HLA in healthy donors. Assay used: immunoSEQ multiplex PCR; TCRdb lists only in-frame clones, some missing. This table has over 65,000 clones, 85% to 95% appearing once. Sequenced material: PBMCs. These receptors all come from a woman between 18 and 29 years old in good health and CMV-seropositive. CDR3s include the opening cysteine and the closing phenylalanine or tryptophan. The D gene is left open where the match is weak.

v_call: TRBV7-2; d_call: NA; j_call: TRBJ2-7; cdr3_aa: CAILGLASSYEQYF; cdr3_nt: TGTGCCATCCTGGGACTGGCGTCCTCCTACGAGCAGTACTTC
v_call: TRBV6-1; d_call: NA; j_call: TRBJ2-7; cdr3_aa: CASSGSLRVYEQYF; cdr3_nt: TGTGCCAGCAGTGGATCACTTCGAGTATACGAGCAGTACTTC
v_call: TRBV5-1; d_call: NA; j_call: TRBJ2-1; cdr3_aa: CASSPHLTGSSYNEQFF; cdr3_nt: TGCGCCAGCAGCCCCCACCTAACTGGGAGCTCCTACAATGAGCAGTTCTTC
v_call: TRBV30; d_call: NA; j_call: TRBJ2-7; cdr3_aa: CAWSGRGGLAYEQYF; cdr3_nt: TGTGCCTGGAGTGGGAGGGGGGGGCTGGCCTACGAGCAGTACTTC
v_call: TRBV5-6; d_call: TRBD1; j_call: TRBJ2-3; cdr3_aa: CASSSLDRVYTDTQYF; cdr3_nt: TGTGCCAGCAGCTCACTCGACAGGGTGTATACAGATACGCAGTATTTT
v_call: TRBV5-8; d_call: NA; j_call: TRBJ2-1; cdr3_aa: CASSFVYYVQFF; cdr3_nt: TGTGCCAGCAGCTTTGTCTATTATGTACAGTTCTTC
v_call: TRBV27; d_call: NA; j_call: TRBJ1-6; cdr3_aa: CASSLGEVGPLHF; cdr3_nt: TGTGCCAGCAGTTTAGGCGAGGTTGGACCCCTCCACTTT
v_call: TRBV9; d_call: NA; j_call: TRBJ1-2; cdr3_aa: CASSVQGIDGYTF; cdr3_nt: TGTGCCAGCAGCGTGCAGGGGATTGATGGCTACACCTTC
v_call: TRBV5-8; d_call: TRBD1; j_call: TRBJ1-1; cdr3_aa: CASSSKDRTPFPNTEAFF; cdr3_nt: TGTGCCAGCAGCTCCAAGGACAGGACTCCCTTTCCGAACACTGAAGCTTTCTTT
v_call: TRBV10-1; d_call: TRBD2; j_call: TRBJ2-2; cdr3_aa: CASRSGTSGGIGELFF; cdr3_nt: TGCGCCAGCAGGTCCGGGACTAGCGGGGGGATCGGGGAGCTGTTTTTT
v_call: TRBV4-1; d_call: NA; j_call: TRBJ1-5; cdr3_aa: CASSQVTGYNQPQHF; cdr3_nt: TGCGCCAGCAGCCAAGTTACAGGTTACAATCAGCCCCAGCATTTT
v_call: TRBV5-3; d_call: NA; j_call: TRBJ1-2; cdr3_aa: CASSLGVGGGYTF; cdr3_nt: TGTGCCAGCAGCTTGGGTGTAGGAGGAGGCTACACCTTC
v_call: TRBV5-1; d_call: TRBD2; j_call: TRBJ2-3; cdr3_aa: CASSLISGRGADTQYF; cdr3_nt: TGCGCCAGCAGCTTGATCAGCGGGAGGGGCGCAGATACGCAGTATTTT
v_call: TRBV7-9; d_call: NA; j_call: TRBJ2-2; cdr3_aa: CASSLVENTGELFF; cdr3_nt: TGTGCCAGCAGCTTAGTAGAAAACACCGGGGAGCTGTTTTTT
v_call: TRBV6-6; d_call: TRBD2; j_call: TRBJ2-5; cdr3_aa: CASSWGTSGSKETQYF; cdr3_nt: TGTGCCAGCAGTTGGGGGACTAGCGGGAGTAAAGAGACCCAGTACTTC
v_call: TRBV2; d_call: NA; j_call: TRBJ2-1; cdr3_aa: CASRQRELTDNEQFF; cdr3_nt: TGTGCCAGCAGGCAACGGGAGCTTACAGACAATGAGCAGTTCTTC
v_call: TRBV4-1; d_call: NA; j_call: TRBJ2-7; cdr3_aa: CASSQAQRYEQYF; cdr3_nt: TGCGCCAGCAGCCAAGCCCAGAGGTACGAGCAGTACTTC